What follows are 18 T cell receptor beta chains derived from one specimen sequenced in a study of cytomegalovirus exposure and HLA in healthy donors. The PCR ran on 60 Vbeta and 13 Jbeta primers. Libraries were prepared by immunoSEQ multiplex PCR; TCRdb keeps only in-frame clonotypes and omits some of them. The sample totals 200,000 or so clones. Sequenced input: PBMCs. All receptors derive from a boy younger than 18 in good health and CMV-seronegative.

The chain employs TRBV6-1 and TRBJ1-5, with D perhaps matching TRBD1 (6 bases). CDR3 length: 15 amino acids. Between the trimmed V and J ends, which lost 6 bases and 0 bases, there was a span of 12 bases. The germline V gene encodes CDR1 MNHNS and CDR2 SASEGT. The CDR3 loop is CASSLTGFSNQPQHF. The DNA for the CDR3 is TGTGCCAGCAGCCTTACAGGGTTTAGCAATCAGCCCCAGCATTTT.

J is TRBJ2-2 and V is TRBV5-1, with D uncertain. Germline loops: CDR1 SGHRS, CDR2 YFSETQ. Between the trimmed V and J ends, which lost 0 bases and 1 base, there was a span of 7 bases. This CDR3 spans 15 amino acids. The CDR3 coding sequence is TGCGCCAGCAGCTTGGAGTGGCAGAACACCGGGGAGCTGTTTTTT. Protein: CASSLEWQNTGELFF.

The J gene is TRBJ2-2, the V gene TRBV7-2, with D perhaps matching TRBD1 (6 bases). Per the germline V gene, CDR1 is SGHTA and CDR2 is FQGNSA. The V gene lost 5 bases and the J gene lost 0 bases, with 13 bases spanning the gap. The length of the CDR3 is 16 residues. The CDR3 region has the DNA TGTGCCAGCAGCCTAACCGGGACAACGAACACCGGGGAGCTGTTTTTT. Translation: CASSLTGTTNTGELFF.

The V and J genes are TRBV29-1 and TRBJ1-2, with 8 bases lining up with TRBD1. Germline CDR1 and CDR2: SQVTM and ANQGSEA. J was trimmed by 7 bases and V by 4 bases; bases with no gene match: 8. The CDR3 is 13 amino acids. The CDR3 here is CSVGGQGISGYTF. The CDR3 coding sequence is TGCAGCGTTGGAGGACAGGGCATCTCTGGCTACACCTTC.

This chain uses TRBV7-9 with TRBJ1-2; 7 bases fit TRBD1. Germline CDR1 SEHNR, CDR2 FQNEAQ (reference sequence). J was trimmed by 2 bases and V by 5 bases; bases with no gene match: 8. The length of the CDR3 is 15 residues. As DNA, the CDR3 is TGTGCCAGCAGCCTGGACCGGGACAGCAACTATGGCTACACCTTC. Its protein is CASSLDRDSNYGYTF. Full variable domain (rest looked up from reference TRBV7-9 and TRBJ1-2): DTGVSQNPRHKITKRGQNVTFRCDPISEHNRLYWYRQTLGQGPEFLTYFQNEAQLEKSRLLSDRFSAERPKGSFSTLEIQRTEQGDSAMYLCASSLDRDSNYGYTFGSGTRLTVV.

The chain is built from TRBV6-5 and TRBJ2-5; a possible D gene is TRBD2 (5 bases). The germline gives CDR1 MNHEY, CDR2 SVGAGI. V was cut by 0 bases and J by 5 bases, with 13 bases left in between. The CDR3 loop spans 15 amino acids. In DNA form, the CDR3 reads TGTGCCAGCAGTTACTCGACGGGCCGCGGGGAGACCCAGTACTTC. Residues: CASSYSTGRGETQYF.

The rearrangement joins TRBV9 to TRBJ2-1; D possibly corresponds to TRBD2 (6 bases). The V gene lost 1 base and the J gene lost 7 bases, with 15 bases spanning the gap. The germline V gene encodes CDR1 SGDLS and CDR2 YYNGEE. This CDR3 contains 15 residues. CDR3 sequence: CASSVTGGVVNEQFF. In nucleotides, the CDR3 is TGTGCCAGCAGCGTAACCGGCGGGGTTGTTAATGAGCAGTTCTTC.

The chain links TRBV29-1 to TRBJ1-2, with TRBD1 matching over 8 bases. CDR1 is SQVTM, CDR2 ANQGSEA, per germline. This CDR3 is 13 amino acids long. The trim removed 1 base at V and 8 bases at J, leaving 6 bases unmatched. This CDR3 reads CSVEGGQGGGYTF. The CDR3 DNA is TGCAGCGTTGAAGGAGGACAGGGTGGGGGCTACACCTTC. Combining the CDR3 with reference TRBV29-1 and TRBJ1-2 gives the whole variable domain SAVISQKPSRDICQRGTSLTIQCQVDSQVTMMFWYRQQPGQSLTLIATANQGSEATYESGFVIDKFPISRPNLTFSTLTVSNMSPEDSSIYLCSVEGGQGGGYTFGSGTRLTVV.

The V call is TRBV30, the J call TRBJ1-5; D is unresolved. CDR1 and CDR2 (germline): GTSNPN, SVGIG (reference sequence). V shed 3 bases and J shed 0 bases, with 6 bases lying between them. The CDR3 has 13 residues. This chain's CDR3 is CAWSSDSNQPQHF. CDR3 nucleotides: TGTGCCTGGAGCTCAGATAGCAATCAGCCCCAGCATTTT.

The V and J genes are TRBV11-2 and TRBJ1-1, with TRBD1 as a possible D gene (5 bases). Trimming removed 4 bases from V and 7 bases from J, with 10 bases in between. Per germline, CDR1 SGHAT and CDR2 FQNNGV. This CDR3 spans 12 amino acids. Here the CDR3 reads CASSSTEVEAFF. CDR3 DNA: TGTGCCAGCAGCTCGACAGAGGTTGAAGCTTTCTTT.

The V gene is TRBV18, the J gene TRBJ2-2, with unresolved D. The germline V and J ends were trimmed by 3 bases and 0 bases, with 5 bases remaining between them. Germline-derived CDR1 and CDR2 are KGHSH and LQKENI. The CDR3 loop spans 14 amino acids. The chain's CDR3 is CASSPYTNTGELFF. The CDR3 DNA reads as TGTGCCAGCTCACCTTACACGAACACCGGGGAGCTGTTTTTT.

The rearrangement links TRBV27 to TRBJ2-7, with 8 bases lining up with TRBD2. Germline CDR1 and CDR2: MNHEY and SMNVEV (reference sequence). The junction had 9 bases not matched to a gene; V was cut back by 4 bases and J by 4 bases. The CDR3 is 15 residues long. The CDR3 DNA reads as TGTGCCAGCAGTTCTCCCGGGACTAGTGTATACGAGCAGTACTTC. Protein sequence: CASSSPGTSVYEQYF.

The gene calls are TRBV6-5 and TRBJ2-1, with TRBD1 as a possible D gene (5 bases). V lost 0 bases to trimming and J lost 7 bases, with 7 bases between them. Germline V gives CDR1 MNHEY, CDR2 SVGAGI. The CDR3 is 13 residues long. CDR3: CASSYSNRNEQFF. In nucleotides, the CDR3 is TGTGCCAGCAGTTACTCGAACAGGAATGAGCAGTTCTTC.

The genes are TRBV5-5 and TRBJ2-1; D might be TRBD1 (6 bases). Germline assignment: CDR1 SGHKS and CDR2 YYEKEE (reference sequence). The CDR3 runs 14 residues. Trimming stripped 4 bases from V and 5 bases from J, with 13 bases between. The CDR3: CASSARGSDNEQFF. The DNA for the CDR3 is TGTGCCAGCAGCGCCAGGGGTAGCGACAATGAGCAGTTCTTC.

The V and J genes are TRBV6-1 and TRBJ1-2; 12 bases are a match to TRBD1. CDR1 is MNHNS, CDR2 SASEGT, per germline. The CDR3 is made up of 15 amino acids. V shed 4 bases and J 8 bases; nucleotides not matched to a gene: 8. This CDR3 reads CASSGRDRGLGGYTF. CDR3 bases: TGTGCCAGCAGTGGCCGGGACAGGGGGCTTGGGGGCTACACCTTC.

The chain combines TRBV4-1 with TRBJ1-5; the match to TRBD1 covers 8 bases. CDR3 length equals 19 residues. Per germline, CDR1 MGHRA and CDR2 YSYEKL. Trimming cost V 3 bases and J 0 bases; bases outside gene matches: 13. CDR3 region: CASSQPNRGAPYSNQPQHF. The CDR3 DNA is TGCGCCAGCAGCCAGCCGAACAGGGGGGCACCTTATAGCAATCAGCCCCAGCATTTT.

The CDR3 coding sequence is TGTGCCACCAGCAGAGGAGGGGCCGGGACAGCAGACGGAGATACGCAGTATTTT. It is translated as CATSRGGAGTADGDTQYF. The chain links TRBV15 to TRBJ2-3, with 7 bases matching TRBD1. The CDR3 is 18 residues long. The germline V gene has CDR1 LNHNV and CDR2 YYDKDF (reference sequence). The V gene end was trimmed by 1 base and the J gene end by 5 bases; junction bases not matched to a gene: 15.

This chain connects TRBV5-1 to TRBJ2-1, with D possibly matching TRBD2 (5 bases). This CDR3 has 14 amino acids. V lost 6 bases to trimming and J lost 4 bases, with 14 bases between them. Per germline, CDR1 SGHRS and CDR2 YFSETQ. CDR3 sequence: CASTGGLGYNEQFF. The CDR3 region has the DNA TGCGCCAGCACGGGCGGGCTGGGGTACAATGAGCAGTTCTTC.